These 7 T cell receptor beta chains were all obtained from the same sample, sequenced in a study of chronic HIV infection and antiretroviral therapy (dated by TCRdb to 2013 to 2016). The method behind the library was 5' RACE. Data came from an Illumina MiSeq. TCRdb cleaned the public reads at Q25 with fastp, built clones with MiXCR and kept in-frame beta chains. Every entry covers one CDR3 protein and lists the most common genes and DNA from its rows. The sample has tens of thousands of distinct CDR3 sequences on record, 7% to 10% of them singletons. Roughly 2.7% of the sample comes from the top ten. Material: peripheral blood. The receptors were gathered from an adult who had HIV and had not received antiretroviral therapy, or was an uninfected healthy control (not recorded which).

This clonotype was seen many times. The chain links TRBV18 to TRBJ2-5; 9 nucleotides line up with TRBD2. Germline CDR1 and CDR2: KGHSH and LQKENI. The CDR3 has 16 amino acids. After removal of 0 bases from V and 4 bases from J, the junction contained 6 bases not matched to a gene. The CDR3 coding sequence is TGTGCCAGCTCACCACCGGGACTAGCTTTAGCAGAGACCCAGTACTTC. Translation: CASSPPGLALAETQYF.

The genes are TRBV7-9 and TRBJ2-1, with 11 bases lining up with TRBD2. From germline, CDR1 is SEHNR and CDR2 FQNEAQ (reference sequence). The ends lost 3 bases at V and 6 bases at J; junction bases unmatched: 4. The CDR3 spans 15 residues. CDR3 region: CASSFVAGGANEQFF. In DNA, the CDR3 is TGTGCCAGCAGCTTCGTAGCGGGAGGGGCCAATGAGCAGTTCTTC.

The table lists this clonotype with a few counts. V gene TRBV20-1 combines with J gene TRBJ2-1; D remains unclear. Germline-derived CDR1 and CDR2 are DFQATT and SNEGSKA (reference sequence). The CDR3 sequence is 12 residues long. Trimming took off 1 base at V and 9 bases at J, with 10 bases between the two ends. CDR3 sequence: CSARVQTFEQFF. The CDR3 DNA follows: TGCAGTGCTAGAGTCCAGACTTTTGAGCAGTTCTTC.

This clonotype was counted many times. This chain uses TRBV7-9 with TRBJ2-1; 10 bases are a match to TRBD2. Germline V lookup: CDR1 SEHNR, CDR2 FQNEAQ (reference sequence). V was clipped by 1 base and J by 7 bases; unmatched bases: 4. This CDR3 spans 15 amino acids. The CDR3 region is CASSLVSGRRNEQFF. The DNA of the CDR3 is TGTGCCAGCAGCTTAGTTAGCGGGAGGCGGAATGAGCAGTTCTTC.

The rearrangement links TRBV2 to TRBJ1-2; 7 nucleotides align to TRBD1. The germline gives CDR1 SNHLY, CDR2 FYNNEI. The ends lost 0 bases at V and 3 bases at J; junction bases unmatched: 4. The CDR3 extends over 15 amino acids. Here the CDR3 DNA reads TGTGCCAGCAGTGAAGCAGGGACAGCCTACTATGGCTACACCTTC. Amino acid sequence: CASSEAGTAYYGYTF. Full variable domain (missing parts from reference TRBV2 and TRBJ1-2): EPEVTQTPSHQVTQMGQEVILRCVPISNHLYFYWYRQILGQKVEFLVSFYNNEISEKSEIFDDQFSVERPDGSNFTLKIRSTKLEDSAMYFCASSEAGTAYYGYTFGSGTRLTVV.

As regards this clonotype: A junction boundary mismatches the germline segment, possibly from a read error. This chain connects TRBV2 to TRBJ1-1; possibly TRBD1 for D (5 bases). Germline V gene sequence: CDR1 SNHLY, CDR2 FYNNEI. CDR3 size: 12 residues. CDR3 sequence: CASRGTGVGISF. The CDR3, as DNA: TGTGCCAGCAGGGGAACAGGTGTAGGCATCTCATTT.

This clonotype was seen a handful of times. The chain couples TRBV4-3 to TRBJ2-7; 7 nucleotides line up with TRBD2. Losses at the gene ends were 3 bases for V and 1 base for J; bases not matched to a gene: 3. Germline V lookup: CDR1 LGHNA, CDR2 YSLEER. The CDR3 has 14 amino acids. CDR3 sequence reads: CASSQLAESYEQYF. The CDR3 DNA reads TGCGCCAGCAGCCAGCTAGCGGAGTCCTACGAGCAGTACTTC.